The 13 T cell receptor beta chains presented below share a single source sample, sequenced in a study of shared clonotypes between healthy human individuals. Sequenced by immunoSEQ multiplex PCR; TCRdb stores in-frame clones only, minus some. The profile shows 400,000 to 500,000 clones, 75% to 85% of them singletons. Sequenced sample: PBMCs. The receptors were sampled from a woman aged 40 to 50 in good health. Some clones in this sample may be carry-over from other donors' samples.

This chain uses TRBV2 with TRBJ2-2; 8 positions match TRBD2. Germline V lookup: CDR1 SNHLY, CDR2 FYNNEI. The CDR3 is 14 amino acids. With 9 bases clipped from V and 2 bases from J, the junction kept 5 bases outside the gene matches. As DNA, the CDR3 is TGTGCCAGTGGGCGGGAGGTTAACACCGGGGAGCTGTTTTTT. The encoded protein is CASGREVNTGELFF.

This chain connects TRBV9 to TRBJ2-2, with D perhaps matching TRBD1 or TRBD2 (6 bases each). Per germline, CDR1 SGDLS and CDR2 YYNGEE. V lost 5 bases and J lost 5, with 10 bases in between. The CDR3 is 13 residues long. The chain's CDR3 is CASRRGRTGELFF. CDR3 bases: TGTGCCAGCAGGAGGGGGAGGACCGGGGAGCTGTTTTTT. Drawing the rest from reference TRBV9 and TRBJ2-2, the complete variable domain is DSGVTQTPKHLITATGQRVTLRCSPRSGDLSVYWYQQSLDQGLQFLIQYYNGEERAKGNILERFSAQQFPDLHSELNLSSLELGDSALYFCASRRGRTGELFFGEGSRLTVL.

The chain is built from TRBV6-1 and TRBJ2-3, with TRBD1 matching over 7 bases. V lost 5 bases and J lost 2; bases outside the gene matches: 4. From germline, CDR1 is MNHNS and CDR2 SASEGT. CDR3 length: 14 amino acids. The CDR3 loop is CASSLDRATDTQYF. CDR3 nucleotide sequence: TGTGCCAGCAGTCTCGACAGGGCCACAGATACGCAGTATTTT.

On this clone itself: Other DNA sequences in the sample encode the same CDR3. The V gene is TRBV11-2, the J gene TRBJ2-7; D unresolved. V lost 3 bases to trimming and J lost 1 base, with 4 bases between them. This CDR3 region has 12 residues. Germline CDR1 reads SGHAT; CDR2 reads FQNNGV. CDR3: CASSLFSYEQYF. The CDR3 bases are TGTGCCAGCAGCTTGTTTTCCTACGAGCAGTACTTC.

This clone was seen a handful of times. The CDR3 protein is CASSGQRGYTF. The CDR3 bases are TGTGCCAGCAGCGGACAAAGGGGCTACACCTTC. This chain links TRBV6-6 with TRBJ1-2; possibly TRBD1 for D (5 bases). Trimming left V 6 bases short and J 8 bases short, with 10 bases between. CDR3 length: 11 residues. Germline CDR1 and CDR2: MNHNY and SVGAGI (reference sequence).

This clone has more than one count but fewer than ten. The chain couples TRBV27 to TRBJ2-7; maybe TRBD1 (5 bases). Looked up from germline, CDR1 is MNHEY and CDR2 is SMNVEV (reference sequence). This CDR3 region has 14 residues. Trimming took off 4 bases at V and 4 bases at J, with 14 bases between the two ends. CDR3 protein: CASSSGRASYEQYF. CDR3 DNA sequence: TGTGCCAGCAGTTCGGGCAGGGCATCTTACGAGCAGTACTTC.

In its sample, this clone was seen once. The rearrangement uses TRBV29-1 and TRBJ1-5; tentatively, D is TRBD1 (6 bases). V lost 4 bases to trimming and J lost 7 bases, with 11 bases between them. CDR3 length equals 12 residues. CDR1 is SQVTM and CDR2 is ANQGSEA in the germline V gene. The DNA of the CDR3 is TGCAGCGTTGGGGAGGGGGACCAGCCCCAGCATTTT. Translating it yields CSVGEGDQPQHF.

Only one count was recorded for this clone. V gene TRBV10-3 combines with J gene TRBJ2-1; D may be TRBD1 or TRBD2 (5 bases each). Trimming cost V 8 bases and J 5 bases, with 13 bases left between them. This CDR3 is 13 amino acids long. Per germline, CDR1 ENHRY and CDR2 SYGVKD. The CDR3 DNA reads TGTGCCATCGGAAGGGGAGCGGACAATGAGCAGTTCTTC. Its translation is CAIGRGADNEQFF.

The chain joins TRBV2 to TRBJ2-1; D possibly corresponds to TRBD1 (5 bases). The CDR3 consists of 15 residues. From germline, CDR1 is SNHLY and CDR2 FYNNEI. The V end was cut by 3 bases, the J end by 8 bases, with 17 bases between. CDR3 residues: CASSEGPTRIDEQFF. As DNA, the CDR3 is TGTGCCAGCAGTGAGGGGCCCACCAGGATTGATGAGCAGTTCTTC. The whole variable domain, remainder taken from reference TRBV2 and TRBJ2-1, is EPEVTQTPSHQVTQMGQEVILRCVPISNHLYFYWYRQILGQKVEFLVSFYNNEISEKSEIFDDQFSVERPDGSNFTLKIRSTKLEDSAMYFCASSEGPTRIDEQFFGPGTRLTVL.

This clone was recorded at least ten times. The CDR3 DNA sequence: TGTGCCAGCAGTGAAGCAGCAGGGGGGGGTCAGCCCCAGCATTTT. It is translated as CASSEAAGGGQPQHF. The chain employs TRBV6-1 and TRBJ1-5; 7 bases match TRBD1. Germline V gene sequence: CDR1 MNHNS, CDR2 SASEGT. CDR3 size: 15 residues. Trimming cost V 0 bases and J 6 bases; bases outside gene matches: 5.

In the case of this clone: A much larger clone is a single base away; this may be a read error. The sample contains more than one DNA sequence encoding this CDR3. The V call is TRBV19, the J call TRBJ1-1; D not resolved. The CDR3 extends over 13 amino acids. The germline gives CDR1 LNHDA, CDR2 SQIVND (reference sequence). The CDR3 loop reads CASSIVVNTEAFF. The CDR3 DNA reads TGTGCCAGTAGTATTGTGGTGAACACTGAAGCTTTCTTC.

In its sample, this clone was seen once. This chain links TRBV28 with TRBJ1-4, with a possible D match to TRBD1 (5 bases). Germline V gene sequence: CDR1 MDHEN, CDR2 SYDVKM. There are 16 residues in the CDR3. V was pared by 3 bases and J by 0 bases, with 11 bases between. CDR3 sequence reads: CASSFVQGATNEKLFF. In DNA, the CDR3 is TGTGCCAGCAGTTTCGTGCAGGGTGCAACTAATGAAAAACTGTTTTTT.

The chain couples TRBV25-1 to TRBJ2-3, with TRBD1 identical over 9 bases. Losses at the gene ends were 4 bases for V and 5 bases for J; bases not matched to a gene: 16. Germline V gene lookup returns CDR1 MGHDK and CDR2 SYGVNS. The CDR3 is 18 residues long. The CDR3 protein is CASSAPTGTGSSIDTQYF. In nucleotides, the CDR3 is TGTGCCAGCAGTGCCCCGACCGGGACAGGGTCGAGTATAGATACGCAGTATTTT.